The 10 T cell receptor beta chains listed next were all sequenced from one sample in a study of cytotoxic CD8 clonotypes in ibrutinib-treated CLL (dated by TCRdb to the early 2020s). The receptor library was made with the immunoSEQ multiplex PCR assay. TCRdb mirrors the immuneACCESS table, restricted to in-frame sequences. Some clones are absent from its copies; in checked studies, under half trace to an unresolved V gene, and the reason for the others is unknown. The sample table shows about 300,000 clones, and about 61% are seen once. The ten biggest clones cover 6.3% of the sample. The sample in question was PBMCs, obtained after 36 months of ibrutinib treatment. The source of these receptors is a human donor with chronic lymphocytic leukemia.

This clone was counted once. The chain uses TRBV29-1 and TRBJ1-3; D is unresolved. The CDR3 extends over 16 amino acids. V lost 5 bases to trimming and J lost 2 bases, with 19 bases between them. CDR1 SQVTM and CDR2 ANQGSEA come from the germline V gene. CDR3 sequence (DNA): TGCAGCGTTCCCCACTCAGTGTATTACCCTGGAAACACCATATATTTT. This sequence encodes CSVPHSVYYPGNTIYF.

The V gene is TRBV28, the J gene TRBJ2-6; D is ambiguous. Per the germline V gene, CDR1 is MDHEN and CDR2 is SYDVKM. The CDR3 runs to 14 residues. Trimming pared 3 bases from V and 0 bases from J, leaving 3 bases between. The CDR3 sequence: CASSFSSGANVLTF. The CDR3 DNA reads TGTGCCAGCAGTTTCAGCTCTGGGGCCAACGTCCTGACTTTC.

This clone was observed a few times. The rearrangement joins TRBV9 to TRBJ1-5; D perhaps matches TRBD1 (5 bases). Looked up from germline, CDR1 is SGDLS and CDR2 is YYNGEE. Trimming removed 3 bases at V and 2 bases at J, with 9 bases between. CDR3 length: 14 amino acids. The DNA for the CDR3 is TGTGCCAGCAGCGCGGGGGGTGGCAATCAGCCCCAGCATTTT. Residues: CASSAGGGNQPQHF.

The chain links TRBV5-1 to TRBJ2-6, with no clear D. Germline loops: CDR1 SGHRS, CDR2 YFSETQ. This CDR3 is built from 13 residues. The V end was cut by 5 bases, the J end by 0 bases, with 3 bases between. The DNA for the CDR3 is TGCGCCAGCAGGAACTCTGGGGCCAACGTCCTGACTTTC. Translation: CASRNSGANVLTF.

The rearrangement joins TRBV25-1 to TRBJ2-2; no clear D. Germline CDR1 reads MGHDK; CDR2 reads SYGVNS. Trimming cost V 7 bases and J 1 base, with 4 bases left between them. The CDR3 totals 12 residues. Written as DNA, the CDR3 is TGTGCCAGCACCAGGAACACCGGGGAGCTGTTTTTT. Translating gives CASTRNTGELFF.

The rearrangement links TRBV9 to TRBJ2-2; TRBD2 matches 7 bases. Germline V lookup: CDR1 SGDLS, CDR2 YYNGEE. This CDR3 has 18 amino acids. Losses at the gene ends were 0 bases for V and 2 bases for J; bases not matched to a gene: 10. The DNA of the CDR3 is TGTGCCAGCAGCGTAGGGGGAGCGGGACTAATTAACACCGGGGAGCTGTTTTTT. Protein sequence: CASSVGGAGLINTGELFF. Filled out from reference TRBV9 and TRBJ2-2, the complete variable domain reads DSGVTQTPKHLITATGQRVTLRCSPRSGDLSVYWYQQSLDQGLQFLIQYYNGEERAKGNILERFSAQQFPDLHSELNLSSLELGDSALYFCASSVGGAGLINTGELFFGEGSRLTVL.

This chain uses TRBV7-9 with TRBJ1-5, with TRBD1 as a possible D gene (5 bases). The V end was cut by 6 bases, the J end by 4 bases, with 13 bases between. In germline, CDR1 is SEHNR, CDR2 FQNEAQ (reference sequence). The CDR3 sequence is 14 residues long. The CDR3 DNA is TGTGCCAGCAGTCCCGTCGGGGGAAATCAGCCCCAGCATTTT. This codes for CASSPVGGNQPQHF.

This clone was seen once. J is TRBJ2-7 and V is TRBV15; a weak D match, TRBD2 (6 bases). CDR1 and CDR2 from the germline V gene are LNHNV and YYDKDF (reference sequence). This CDR3 contains 15 residues. V was clipped by 5 bases and J by 4 bases, with 18 bases between them. The CDR3 protein is CATSAARDSIYEQYF. CDR3 bases: TGTGCCACCAGCGCTGCACGGGACTCTATTTACGAGCAGTACTTC.

The rearrangement joins TRBV11-3 to TRBJ2-2; the match to TRBD2 covers 7 bases. Germline CDR1 reads SGHNT; CDR2 reads YENEEA. CDR3 length: 13 amino acids. Germline trimming cut 4 bases from V and 11 bases from J; bases unmatched to any gene: 7. For the CDR3, the DNA is TGTGCCAGCAGCTCGACTAGCTTCGGTGAGCTGTTTTTT. It yields the protein CASSSTSFGELFF.

In this sample, this clone turned up a few times. CDR3 sequence reads: CASSLGGTVNEQYF. The CDR3 bases are TGTGCCAGCAGCTTAGGTGGGACGGTCAACGAGCAGTACTTC. The rearrangement uses TRBV7-6 and TRBJ2-7; either TRBD1 or TRBD2 may supply D (5 bases each). From germline, CDR1 is SGHVS and CDR2 FNYEAQ. Trimming took 1 base from V and 5 from J, leaving 12 bases between them. The CDR3 spans 14 residues.